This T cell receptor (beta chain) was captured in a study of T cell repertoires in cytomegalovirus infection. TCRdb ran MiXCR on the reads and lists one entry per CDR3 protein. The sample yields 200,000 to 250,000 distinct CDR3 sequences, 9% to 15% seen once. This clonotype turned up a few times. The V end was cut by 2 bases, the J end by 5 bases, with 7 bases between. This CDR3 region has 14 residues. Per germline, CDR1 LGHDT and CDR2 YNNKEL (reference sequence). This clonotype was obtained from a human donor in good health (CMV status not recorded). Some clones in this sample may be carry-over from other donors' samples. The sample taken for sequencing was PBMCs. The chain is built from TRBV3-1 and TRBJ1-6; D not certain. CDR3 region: CASSQTSNNSPLHF. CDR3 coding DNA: TGTGCCAGCAGCCAAACCAGCAATAATTCACCCCTCCACTTT.